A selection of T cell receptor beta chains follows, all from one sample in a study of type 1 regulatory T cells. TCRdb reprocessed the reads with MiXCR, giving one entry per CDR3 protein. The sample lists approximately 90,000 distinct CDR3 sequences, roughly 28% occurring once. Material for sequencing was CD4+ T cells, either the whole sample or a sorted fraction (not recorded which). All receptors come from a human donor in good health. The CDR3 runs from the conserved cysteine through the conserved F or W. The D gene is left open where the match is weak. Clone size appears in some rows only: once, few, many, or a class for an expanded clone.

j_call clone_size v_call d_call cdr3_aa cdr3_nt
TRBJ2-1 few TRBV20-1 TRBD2 CSARTSGNHNEQFF TGCAGTGCGCGGACTAGCGGGAACCACAATGAGCAGTTCTTC
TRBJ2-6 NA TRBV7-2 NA CASSLVASANSGANVLTF TGTGCCAGCAGCTTAGTCGCTAGCGCTAACTCTGGGGCCAACGTCCTGACTTTC
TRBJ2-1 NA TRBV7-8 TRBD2 CASSLASGRGSYNEQFF TGTGCCAGCAGCTTAGCTAGCGGGAGGGGCTCCTACAATGAGCAGTTCTTC
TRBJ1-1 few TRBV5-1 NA CASSSQGYTEAFF TGCGCCAGCAGCTCCCAGGGGTACACTGAAGCTTTCTTT
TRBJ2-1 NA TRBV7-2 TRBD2 CASSLAPSPGGPNEQFF TGTGCCAGCAGCTTAGCCCCATCTCCGGGAGGGCCCAATGAGCAGTTCTTC
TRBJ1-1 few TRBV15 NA CATSRGQLNTEAFF TGTGCCACCAGCAGAGGACAGCTGAACACTGAAGCTTTCTTT
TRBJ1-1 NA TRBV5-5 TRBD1 CASSWDSNTEAFF TGTGCCAGCAGCTGGGACAGCAACACTGAAGCTTTCTTT
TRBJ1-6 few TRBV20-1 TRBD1 CSARTGANSPLHF TGCAGTGCCAGGACAGGGGCAAATTCACCCCTCCACTTT
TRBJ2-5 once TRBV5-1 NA CASSLRQDGETQYF TGCGCCAGCAGCTTACGACAGGATGGAGAGACCCAGTACTTC
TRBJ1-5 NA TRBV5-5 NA CASSPGGNQPQHF TGTGCCAGCAGCCCAGGGGGCAATCAGCCCCAGCATTTT
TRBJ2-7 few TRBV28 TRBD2 CASTQLAGVYEQYF TGTGCCAGCACCCAGCTAGCGGGAGTCTACGAGCAGTACTTC
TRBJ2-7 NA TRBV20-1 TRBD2 CSARDAGGYEQYF TGCAGTGCTAGAGATGCGGGAGGATACGAGCAGTACTTT
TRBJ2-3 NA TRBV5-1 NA CASSLVGASTDTQYF TGCGCCAGCAGCTTGGTCGGAGCGAGCACAGATACGCAGTATTTT
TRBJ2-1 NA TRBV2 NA CASSDDRNEQFF TGTGCCAGCAGTGACGATAGGAATGAGCAGTTCTTC
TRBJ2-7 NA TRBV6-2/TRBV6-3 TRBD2 CASSYSGREVDEQYF TGTGCCAGCAGTTACTCGGGGCGGGAGGTTGACGAGCAGTACTTC
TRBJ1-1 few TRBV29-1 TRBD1 CSVRQGADTEAFF TGCAGCGTGAGACAGGGGGCTGACACTGAAGCTTTCTTT
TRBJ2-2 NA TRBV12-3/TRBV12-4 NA CASSLVGGTGELFF TGTGCCAGCAGTTTAGTAGGGGGAACCGGGGAGCTGTTTTTT
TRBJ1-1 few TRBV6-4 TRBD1 CASSATGGAEAFF TGTGCCAGCAGTGCTACAGGGGGGGCTGAAGCTTTCTTT
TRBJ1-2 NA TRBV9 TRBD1 CASSVLQGDHGYTF TGTGCCAGCAGCGTATTACAGGGGGATCATGGCTACACCTTC
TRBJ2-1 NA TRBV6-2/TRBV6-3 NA CASKETGTYNEQFF TGTGCCAGCAAGGAGACGGGGACCTACAATGAGCAGTTCTTC
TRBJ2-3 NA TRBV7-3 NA CASSLTSGPTDTQYF TGTGCCAGCAGCTTAACTTCAGGGCCCACAGATACGCAGTATTTT
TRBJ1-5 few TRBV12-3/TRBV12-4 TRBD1 CASSLWQGENQPQHF TGTGCCAGCAGTTTGTGGCAGGGGGAAAATCAGCCCCAGCATTTT
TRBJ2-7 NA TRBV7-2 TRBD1 CASSRIDRAYEQYF TGTGCCAGCAGCAGAATTGACAGGGCCTACGAGCAGTACTTC
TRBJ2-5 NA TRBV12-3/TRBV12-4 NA CASSPRRGLKYQETQCF TGTGCCAGCAGTCCCCGGCGGGGGCTGAAGTACCAAGAGACCCAGTGCTTC
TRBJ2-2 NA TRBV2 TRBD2 CASIRAGGAGGELFF TGTGCCAGCATCCGAGCGGGAGGTGCTGGCGGGGAGCTGTTTTTT
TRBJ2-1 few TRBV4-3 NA CASSQDMFNHLKNEQFF TGCGCCAGCAGCCAAGATATGTTCAACCACCTTAAGAATGAGCAGTTCTTC
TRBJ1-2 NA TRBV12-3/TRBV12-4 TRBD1 CASQRGQGGGYTF TGTGCCAGTCAGAGGGGGCAGGGTGGAGGCTACACCTTC
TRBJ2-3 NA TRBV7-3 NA CASSPGTASDTQYF TGTGCCAGCAGCCCCGGGACTGCATCAGATACGCAGTATTTT
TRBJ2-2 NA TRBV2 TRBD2 CASRGLAGEYGGELFF TGTGCCAGCAGAGGGTTAGCGGGAGAGTATGGCGGGGAGCTGTTTTTT
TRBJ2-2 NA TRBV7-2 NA CASSPGRPGELFF TGTGCCAGCAGCCCCGGTAGGCCCGGGGAGCTGTTTTTT
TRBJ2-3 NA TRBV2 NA CASSGVDGSTDTQYF TGTGCCAGCAGCGGGGTTGACGGTAGCACAGACACGCAGTATTTT
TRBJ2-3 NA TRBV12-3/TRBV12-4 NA CASSLVGVSTDTQYF TGTGCCAGCAGTTTGGTAGGGGTCAGCACAGATACGCAGTATTTT
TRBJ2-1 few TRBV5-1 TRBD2 CASASGRATYNEQFF TGCGCCAGCGCCAGCGGGAGGGCGACCTACAATGAGCAGTTCTTC
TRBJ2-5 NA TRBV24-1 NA CATSDSGTGLETQYF TGTGCCACCAGTGATTCCGGAACCGGTCTAGAGACCCAGTACTTC
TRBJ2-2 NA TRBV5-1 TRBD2 CASSESSGSTGELFF TGCGCCAGCAGCGAATCTAGCGGGAGCACCGGGGAGCTGTTTTTT
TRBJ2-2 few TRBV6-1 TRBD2 CASRRVGSGSLTGELFF TGTGCCAGCAGACGGGTAGGGAGCGGGAGTTTAACCGGGGAGCTGTTTTTT
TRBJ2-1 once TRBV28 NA CASSDPLVQSNGDYNEQFF TGTGCCAGCAGCGACCCCCTCGTGCAGTCCAACGGGGACTACAATGAGCAGTTCTTC
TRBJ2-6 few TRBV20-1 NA CSARGDTSSGANVLTF TGCAGTGCTAGAGGGGACACAAGCTCTGGGGCCAACGTCCTGACTTTC
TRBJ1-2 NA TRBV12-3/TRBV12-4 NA CASSRLQGGYGYTF TGTGCCAGCAGTCGGCTACAGGGCGGCTATGGCTACACCTTC
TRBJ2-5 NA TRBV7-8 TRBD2 CASSFSGTSGQETQYF TGTGCCAGCAGCTTCTCCGGGACTAGCGGACAAGAGACCCAGTACTTC